The 19 T cell receptor beta chains below were found in one sample sequenced in a study of blood T cell repertoires in COVID-19. Repertoires were generated with immunoSEQ multiplex PCR, while TCRdb's copy carries only in-frame clones and drops some. The sample has about 140,000 clones; 80% are singletons. Specimen: peripheral blood. The receptors here all came from a man in his 70s who had recovered from COVID-19.

The gene calls are TRBV5-1 and TRBJ2-2; weak D call: TRBD2 (7 bases). The V end was cut by 10 bases, the J end by 5 bases, with 24 bases between. This CDR3 is built from 16 residues. Germline V CDR1 and CDR2: SGHRS, YFSETQ. The CDR3: CARPLRRGGRTGELFF. The CDR3 DNA is TGCGCCCGGCCCCTTCGGAGGGGGGGACGGACCGGGGAGCTGTTTTTT.

V gene TRBV7-9 combines with J gene TRBJ2-5, with unresolved D. Trimming removed 1 base from V and 2 bases from J, with 11 bases in between. Germline values: CDR1 SEHNR, CDR2 FQNEAQ (reference sequence). The CDR3 length is 15 residues. Written as DNA, the CDR3 is TGTGCCAGCAGCTTAGTCGGAGACGTTCAAGAGACCCAGTACTTC. This translates into CASSLVGDVQETQYF.

The rearrangement links TRBV4-3 to TRBJ2-1; D gene uncertain. The germline gives CDR1 LGHNA, CDR2 YSLEER. CDR3 length: 13 residues. V was clipped by 1 base and J by 4 bases, with 5 bases between them. The CDR3 loop is CASSQGQYNEQFF. CDR3 coding DNA: TGCGCCAGCAGCCAAGGGCAGTACAATGAGCAGTTCTTC.

The chain has TRBV28 and TRBJ2-4; possibly TRBD1 for D (6 bases). CDR1 is MDHEN, CDR2 SYDVKM, per germline. The CDR3 runs 19 residues. The V and J ends lost 6 bases and 0 bases respectively, with 24 bases between them. CDR3 in DNA: TGTGCCAGCAGGACTCTGGGGCAGGGGCCTAAACTAGCCAAAAACATTCAGTACTTC. Protein: CASRTLGQGPKLAKNIQYF.

The rearrangement joins TRBV6-5 to TRBJ2-1; 7 bases are a match to TRBD1. J was trimmed by 4 bases and V by 2 bases; bases with no gene match: 8. This CDR3 is built from 16 residues. Per the germline V gene, CDR1 is MNHEY and CDR2 is SVGAGI. This CDR3 reads CASSYARQGYYNEQFF. CDR3 coding DNA: TGTGCCAGCAGTTACGCAAGACAGGGATATTACAATGAGCAGTTCTTC.

The V call is TRBV7-9, the J call TRBJ1-2, with D tentatively TRBD1 (5 bases). Germline V gene lookup returns CDR1 SEHNR and CDR2 FQNEAQ (reference sequence). Deletions cut 8 bases from V and 7 bases from J, with 8 bases between. CDR3 length equals 10 residues. CDR3 amino acids: CASGARGYTF. The CDR3 DNA sequence: TGTGCCAGCGGGGCTCGTGGCTACACCTTC. Full variable domain (missing parts from reference TRBV7-9 and TRBJ1-2): DTGVSQNPRHKITKRGQNVTFRCDPISEHNRLYWYRQTLGQGPEFLTYFQNEAQLEKSRLLSDRFSAERPKGSFSTLEIQRTEQGDSAMYLCASGARGYTFGSGTRLTVV.

This chain connects TRBV6-5 to TRBJ2-7; a weak D match, TRBD1 (6 bases). The CDR3 consists of 14 residues. Germline V gene data show CDR1 as MNHEY and CDR2 as SVGAGI. Trimming took off 4 bases at V and 2 bases at J, with 12 bases between the two ends. DNA of the CDR3: TGTGCCAGCAGTTTCCGACAGGATGCCTACGAGCAGTACTTC. It is translated as CASSFRQDAYEQYF.

The J gene is TRBJ2-3, the V gene TRBV9, with D hard to call. From germline, CDR1 is SGDLS and CDR2 YYNGEE. The germline V and J ends were trimmed by 0 bases and 6 bases, with 5 bases remaining between them. The CDR3 loop spans 12 amino acids. The CDR3 spells CASSVATDTQYF. Here the CDR3 DNA reads TGTGCCAGCAGCGTAGCTACGGATACGCAGTATTTT.

The chain links TRBV5-1 to TRBJ2-1, with TRBD2 matching 12 bases. The CDR3 contains 13 residues. V gave up 3 bases and J gave up 15 bases; unmatched junction bases: 7. Germline CDR1 SGHRS, CDR2 YFSETQ. The chain's CDR3 is CASSSSSGRAPFF. The CDR3 DNA follows: TGCGCCAGCAGCTCATCTAGCGGGAGGGCCCCGTTCTTC.

The chain joins TRBV18 to TRBJ1-2; D gene uncertain. V lost 2 bases and J 2 bases, leaving 12 bases between the germline ends. Germline CDR1 KGHSH, CDR2 LQKENI. The CDR3 length is 15 residues. CDR3 loop: CASSPSAGRNYGYTF. CDR3 DNA sequence: TGTGCCAGCTCACCATCGGCGGGCCGGAACTATGGCTACACCTTC.

The rearrangement joins TRBV6-5 to TRBJ2-7, with D perhaps TRBD1 (5 bases). Germline V gene lookup returns CDR1 MNHEY and CDR2 SVGAGI. The V end lost 2 bases, the J end lost 3 bases, and 17 bases lay between the germline ends. This CDR3 contains 16 residues. The CDR3 nucleotides read TGTGCCAGCAGTTACAGCCCCCAGGGAAGCTACTACGAGCAGTACTTC. Protein: CASSYSPQGSYYEQYF.

This chain joins TRBV2 and TRBJ2-1, with TRBD2 identical over 8 bases. The ends lost 6 bases at V and 0 bases at J; junction bases unmatched: 7. This CDR3 has 16 residues. Germline V lookup: CDR1 SNHLY, CDR2 FYNNEI. This CDR3 reads CASSGRGYSSYNEQFF. CDR3 nucleotides: TGTGCCAGCAGCGGGAGGGGGTACAGCTCCTACAATGAGCAGTTCTTC.

This clone was detected a few times. V usage is TRBV6-5 and J usage is TRBJ2-5; no clear D. CDR1 MNHEY and CDR2 SVGAGI come from the germline V gene. The CDR3 contains 13 residues. V was clipped by 4 bases and J by 2 bases, with 8 bases between them. CDR3 region: CASSWQDQETQYF. CDR3 nucleotides: TGTGCCAGCAGTTGGCAGGATCAAGAGACCCAGTACTTC.

The V call is TRBV4-3, the J call TRBJ2-5; weak D call: TRBD1 (7 bases). CDR3 size: 16 residues. Germline V gives CDR1 LGHNA, CDR2 YSLEER. V lost 3 bases to trimming and J lost 2 bases, with 16 bases between them. In DNA form, the CDR3 reads TGCGCCAGCAGCCAGGGGGGACAGTTTGTTCAAGAGACCCAGTACTTC. Protein sequence: CASSQGGQFVQETQYF.

The chain uses TRBV5-8 and TRBJ2-1, with TRBD2 identical over 13 bases. The trim removed 0 bases at V and 8 bases at J, leaving 5 bases unmatched. From germline, CDR1 is SGHTS and CDR2 YDEGEE. The CDR3 is 16 amino acids. The CDR3 coding sequence is TGTGCCAGCAGCTTGGGGACTAGCGGGAGAGTACATGAGCAGTTCTTC. Its protein is CASSLGTSGRVHEQFF.

The gene calls are TRBV10-3 and TRBJ2-7; D is uncertain. The V gene lost 11 bases and the J gene lost 0 bases, with 14 bases spanning the gap. CDR3 length: 13 amino acids. Looked up from germline, CDR1 is ENHRY and CDR2 is SYGVKD. The CDR3: CAASIGGSYEQYF. CDR3 nucleotides: TGTGCCGCTTCCATTGGCGGCTCCTACGAGCAGTACTTC.

This clone is a singleton in its sample. CDR3 nucleotide sequence: TGTGCCAGCAGCTCTGGTCTCCCGGAAAACATTCAGTACTTC. This codes for CASSSGLPENIQYF. The chain carries TRBV5-4 and TRBJ2-4; D uncertain. Germline loops: CDR1 SGHNT, CDR2 YYREEE (reference sequence). The CDR3 consists of 14 residues. V dropped 3 bases and J dropped 5 bases, with 12 bases sitting between them.

This chain joins TRBV5-1 and TRBJ2-1, with D possibly matching TRBD2 (6 bases). Germline-derived CDR1 and CDR2 are SGHRS and YFSETQ. V was shortened by 1 base and J by 5 bases, with 13 bases between the two germline ends. CDR3 length: 15 residues. The CDR3 here is CASSLRLEGNNEQFF. For the CDR3, the DNA is TGCGCCAGCAGCTTGCGACTAGAGGGGAACAATGAGCAGTTCTTC.

J is TRBJ2-3 and V is TRBV11-2, with D possibly TRBD2 on 5 matching bases. This CDR3 is 12 amino acids long. V lost 3 bases and J lost 11, with 12 bases in between. Germline assignment: CDR1 SGHAT and CDR2 FQNNGV. DNA for the CDR3: TGTGCCAGCAGCTTCCGGGATCCAGTGCAGTATTTT. Translating it yields CASSFRDPVQYF. The variable domain in full, with the rest retrieved from reference TRBV11-2 and TRBJ2-3, is EAGVAQSPRYKIIEKRQSVAFWCNPISGHATLYWYQQILGQGPKLLIQFQNNGVVDDSQLPKDRFSAERLKGVDSTLKIQPAKLEDSAVYLCASSFRDPVQYFGPGTRLTVL.